The clone carrying this T cell receptor beta chain was recorded at least ten times. TCR beta CDR3 region amplification was performed from RNA transcripts. Initially, a first-round RT-PCR of the TCR CDR3 employed the HTBI primer set. TCRdb redid the calling of the multiplex PCR reads with MiXCR, one entry per CDR3 protein. The repertoire holds fewer than 900,000 distinct CDR3 sequences, with roughly a sixth as singletons. These data originate in a study of T cells in Graves' hyperthyroidism and ophthalmopathy. The CDR3 has 18 amino acids. Germline CDR1 reads SGHAT; CDR2 reads FQDESV (reference sequence). Between the trimmed V and J ends, which lost 0 bases and 0 bases, there was a span of 17 bases.

This TCR came from a woman in her 50s with Graves' hyperthyroidism that later progressed to Graves' ophthalmopathy. The gene calls are TRBV11-1 and TRBJ1-2, with no clear D. The sequenced sample was blood. The DNA of the CDR3 is TGTGCCAGCAGCTTAGCCACTCCGGATATTTCTCCTAACTATGGCTACACCTTC. It codes for CASSLATPDISPNYGYTF.